This passage covers 28 T cell receptor beta chains from one sample sequenced in a study of blood T cell repertoires in COVID-19. Profiled with immunoSEQ multiplex PCR; TCRdb holds only in-frame clones, not every one. In the table there are under 150,000 clones, 85% of which are singletons. The sample taken for sequencing was peripheral blood. The origin of the receptors is a man aged 80 or over with acute or convalescent COVID-19.

The chain employs TRBV3-1 (or the pseudogene TRBV3-2) and TRBJ2-2; 9 nucleotides align to TRBD2. The CDR3 has 19 amino acids. V gave up 0 bases and J gave up 5 bases; unmatched junction bases: 13. Germline CDR1 is LGHDT and CDR2 is YNNKEL (reference sequence). In DNA form, the CDR3 reads TGTGCCAGCAGCCAAGATTTTCTTAGCGGGGGAAACTATACCGGGGAGCTGTTTTTT. Its translation: CASSQDFLSGGNYTGELFF.

The CDR3 DNA reads as TGTGCCAGCAGCCCTTCGGACTTACGTGTTGCTGAAGCTTTCTTT. This gives the protein CASSPSDLRVAEAFF. J is TRBJ1-1 and V is TRBV7-9; the D is unclear. CDR1 is SEHNR and CDR2 is FQNEAQ in the germline V gene (reference sequence). This CDR3 is 15 amino acids long. The V and J ends lost 5 bases and 6 bases respectively, with 19 bases between them.

This clone was counted a single time. The chain recombines TRBV5-8 with TRBJ1-5; 9 positions agree with TRBD1. The CDR3 is 18 residues long. Germline values: CDR1 SGHTS, CDR2 YDEGEE. Germline trimming cut 3 bases from V and 0 bases from J; bases unmatched to any gene: 10. DNA of the CDR3: TGTGCCAGCAGCTCGAACAGGGGGCGGTTATATAGCAATCAGCCCCAGCATTTT. It codes for CASSSNRGRLYSNQPQHF.

V is TRBV25-1 and J is TRBJ1-1; D possibly corresponds to TRBD1 (5 bases). Germline loops: CDR1 MGHDK, CDR2 SYGVNS. This CDR3 has 13 residues. The V end lost 3 bases, the J end lost 1 base, and 6 bases lay between the germline ends. In DNA form, the CDR3 reads TGTGCCAGCAGTGAGCAGGGGAACACTGAAGCTTTCTTT. Translating gives CASSEQGNTEAFF.

The chain carries TRBV6-5 and TRBJ1-3; tentative D call: TRBD1 (5 bases). V lost 2 bases and J 1 base, leaving 9 bases between the germline ends. Germline V gene sequence: CDR1 MNHEY, CDR2 SVGAGI. The CDR3 is 15 amino acids. CDR3 sequence: CASSYGAGSGNTIYF. Written as DNA, the CDR3 is TGTGCCAGCAGTTACGGGGCAGGGTCTGGAAACACCATATATTTT.

This chain connects TRBV2 to TRBJ2-2; the D is unclear. The CDR3 is made up of 13 amino acids. Trimming cost V 5 bases and J 0 bases, with 4 bases left between them. CDR1 is SNHLY, CDR2 FYNNEI, per germline. Written as DNA, the CDR3 is TGTGCCAGCAGTTCCGCGAACACCGGGGAGCTGTTTTTT. Residues: CASSSANTGELFF.

The chain couples TRBV7-9 to TRBJ1-1; TRBD1 aligns across 8 bases. The CDR3 runs to 16 residues. Trimming removed 5 bases from V and 5 bases from J; junction bases left unmatched: 13. Germline V gives CDR1 SEHNR, CDR2 FQNEAQ (reference sequence). The CDR3 sequence: CASSPNVAGGRTEAFF. In DNA, the CDR3 is TGTGCCAGCAGCCCCAACGTTGCAGGGGGCAGGACTGAAGCTTTCTTT.

This clone was seen just once. The chain carries TRBV11-2 and TRBJ2-7; 9 nucleotides agree with TRBD2. CDR1 is SGHAT, CDR2 FQNNGV, per germline. This CDR3 has 16 amino acids. Trimming removed 1 base from V and 2 bases from J; junction bases left unmatched: 6. The CDR3 DNA sequence: TGTGCCAGCAGCTTAGGGGGCCTAGCGGGGACCTACGAGCAGTACTTC. It specifies CASSLGGLAGTYEQYF.

In this sample, this clone turned up once. The genes are TRBV9 and TRBJ1-2; D gene uncertain. CDR1 is SGDLS and CDR2 is YYNGEE in the germline V gene. This CDR3 is 12 amino acids long. Trimming took 3 bases from V and 4 from J, leaving 7 bases between them. CDR3 nucleotides: TGTGCCAGCAGCGGAGTCCCCTATGGCTACACCTTC. Translation gives CASSGVPYGYTF.

V gene TRBV7-2 combines with J gene TRBJ2-5, with 9 bases aligning to TRBD2. Germline CDR1 reads SGHTA; CDR2 reads FQGNSA. The CDR3 runs to 15 residues. The junction had 7 bases not matched to a gene; V was cut back by 3 bases and J by 5 bases. CDR3 region: CASSLREGLRETQYF. The DNA for the CDR3 is TGTGCCAGCAGCTTGCGGGAGGGGCTACGGGAGACCCAGTACTTC.

The CDR3 sequence is CASSLRGADNQPQHF. The CDR3 nucleotides read TGTGCCAGCAGCCTCCGGGGAGCGGACAATCAGCCCCAGCATTTT. The J gene is TRBJ1-5, the V gene TRBV6-5; D not resolved. This CDR3 region has 15 residues. V was cut by 6 bases and J by 3 bases, with 15 bases left in between. Germline V CDR1 and CDR2: MNHEY, SVGAGI.

V usage is TRBV28 and J usage is TRBJ1-5; D unclear. Trimming took 4 bases from V and 1 from J, leaving 14 bases between them. Germline V gives CDR1 MDHEN, CDR2 SYDVKM. The CDR3 totals 16 residues. DNA of the CDR3: TGTGCCAGCAGTTCAATGCCAGGAAAGAGCAATCAGCCCCAGCATTTT. Residues: CASSSMPGKSNQPQHF.

V usage is TRBV6-4 and J usage is TRBJ2-1; 8 positions agree with TRBD2. V lost 5 bases and J lost 2; bases outside the gene matches: 11. The CDR3 spans 17 residues. CDR1 is MRHNA and CDR2 is SNTAGT in the germline V gene. The CDR3 sequence: CASSLQAGALPYNEQFF. In DNA, the CDR3 is TGTGCCAGCAGTCTTCAAGCGGGAGCCCTCCCCTACAATGAGCAGTTCTTC.

The gene calls are TRBV5-1 and TRBJ2-7, with 11 bases aligning to TRBD2. From germline, CDR1 is SGHRS and CDR2 YFSETQ. With V trimmed by 3 bases and J by 4 bases, 12 bases remained unmatched. The CDR3 length is 17 residues. The CDR3 loop is CASSSGGWGLADYEQYF. CDR3 nucleotide sequence: TGCGCCAGCAGCTCAGGGGGCTGGGGACTAGCGGATTACGAGCAGTACTTC.

V usage is TRBV11-3 and J usage is TRBJ2-5, with D possibly matching TRBD1 (5 bases). The germline CDR1 and CDR2 sequences are SGHNT and YENEEA. Between the trimmed V and J ends, which lost 1 base and 1 base, there was a span of 13 bases. The length of the CDR3 is 16 residues. The CDR3 here is CASSLGQGKGQETQYF. The CDR3 DNA reads as TGTGCCAGCAGCTTAGGTCAGGGTAAGGGCCAAGAGACCCAGTACTTC.

This chain connects TRBV7-8 to TRBJ1-6; 9 nucleotides agree with TRBD1. Germline V gene sequence: CDR1 SGHVS, CDR2 FQNEAQ. The CDR3 consists of 15 residues. Trimming at V came to 5 bases and at J to 10 bases, leaving 9 bases not matched to a gene. CDR3: CASSASGTGISPLHF. In DNA form, the CDR3 reads TGTGCCAGCAGCGCCTCCGGGACAGGGATCTCACCCCTCCACTTT.

The V gene is TRBV6-1, the J gene TRBJ2-6; D call uncertain. The CDR3 extends over 15 amino acids. The V gene's germline CDR1 is MNHNS and CDR2 SASEGT. V was pared by 5 bases and J by 0 bases, with 8 bases between. CDR3 coding DNA: TGTGCCAGCAGTCCGATAGCCTCTGGGGCCAACGTCCTGACTTTC. Its translation: CASSPIASGANVLTF.

The rearrangement joins TRBV21-1 to TRBJ2-2; TRBD2, the table's D call, was not compared with the DNA. TRBV21-1 is recorded as a pseudogene. This CDR3 contains 12 residues. CDR3 coding DNA: TGTGCCAGCAGCACTTACACCGGGGAGCTGTTTTTT. As protein: CASSTYTGELFF.

The CDR3 nucleotides read TGTGCCAGAAGCCTTAGCGGGTACGAGCAGTACTTC. This encodes CARSLSGYEQYF. J is TRBJ2-7 and V is TRBV5-3; 7 nucleotides match TRBD2. TRBV5-3 is placed among ORFs of uncertain function. The ends lost 4 bases at V and 4 bases at J; junction bases unmatched: 2. The CDR3 runs 12 residues.

Only a few counts were recorded for this clone. This chain links TRBV4-3 with TRBJ2-7; 8 bases match TRBD1. V shed 3 bases, J shed 3 bases, and the junction held 4 bases outside the gene matches. Germline V gene lookup returns CDR1 LGHNA and CDR2 YSLEER. This CDR3 spans 14 amino acids. CDR3 nucleotides: TGCGCCAGCAGCCATGGACAGGGCAACTACGAGCAGTACTTC. Protein: CASSHGQGNYEQYF.

This clone came up once. An end of the junction does not agree with germline; a read error may underlie this. The V call is TRBV4-2, the J call TRBJ2-1, with D unclear. CDR1 is LGHNA and CDR2 is YNFKEQ in the germline V gene. The CDR3 loop spans 12 amino acids. The DNA for the CDR3 is TGTGCCAGCAGCCAAGCCAACAAGGAGCAGTTCTTC. Translating it yields CASSQANKEQFF.

This clone has only a few counts. CDR3 protein: CASSAGTHANVLTF. The CDR3 DNA reads TGTGCCAGTAGTGCAGGAACTCACGCCAACGTCCTGACTTTC. The chain recombines TRBV19 with TRBJ2-6; no definite D call. The CDR3 loop spans 14 amino acids. Trimming removed 5 bases at V and 7 bases at J, with 12 bases between. Germline V gives CDR1 LNHDA, CDR2 SQIVND (reference sequence).

The chain links TRBV27 to TRBJ1-6; 11 bases are a match to TRBD1. V trimming: 6 bases; J trimming: 6 bases; junction bases outside the gene matches: 4. This CDR3 contains 15 residues. CDR1 is MNHEY, CDR2 SMNVEV, per germline (reference sequence). As DNA, the CDR3 is TGTGCCAGCAGCCCCGGGACAGGGGGTAATTCACCCCTCCACTTT. Translating gives CASSPGTGGNSPLHF.

This clone turned up a few times. The chain couples TRBV19 to TRBJ1-2; D perhaps matches TRBD1 (6 bases). V lost 1 base and J 4 bases, leaving 16 bases between the germline ends. The CDR3 length is 16 residues. Per germline, CDR1 LNHDA and CDR2 SQIVND (reference sequence). As DNA, the CDR3 is TGTGCCAGTAGTATAGGATACGGCAGGGACACCTATGGCTACACCTTC. It yields the protein CASSIGYGRDTYGYTF.

This clone was seen just once. The chain carries TRBV29-1 and TRBJ1-1; no reliable D call. CDR3 length equals 11 residues. Germline lookup yields CDR1 SQVTM and CDR2 ANQGSEA. V was clipped by 4 bases and J by 0 bases, with 3 bases between them. CDR3 amino acids: CSVVVNTEAFF. CDR3 nucleotide sequence: TGCAGCGTTGTAGTGAACACTGAAGCTTTCTTT.

The chain combines TRBV5-6 with TRBJ2-6; D is uncertain. V was pared by 4 bases and J by 4 bases, with 12 bases between. The CDR3 extends over 15 amino acids. Germline lookup yields CDR1 SGHDT and CDR2 YYEEEE. The CDR3 loop is CASSLFLAGANVLTF. Written as DNA, the CDR3 is TGTGCCAGCAGCCTTTTTTTAGCAGGGGCCAACGTCCTGACTTTC.

The genes are TRBV6-2 or TRBV6-3 and TRBJ2-7, with 10 bases lining up with TRBD2. V shed 1 base and J 5 bases; nucleotides not matched to a gene: 8. Germline-derived CDR1 and CDR2 are MNHEY and SVGEGT. The CDR3 consists of 16 residues. Here the CDR3 reads CASSYLRSGRVDEQYF. The CDR3 DNA reads as TGTGCCAGCAGTTACTTAAGAAGCGGGAGGGTCGACGAGCAGTACTTC.

The chain employs TRBV15 and TRBJ1-1, with no clear D. The CDR3 has 15 residues. The V end lost 0 bases, the J end lost 2 bases, and 10 bases lay between the germline ends. Germline assignment: CDR1 LNHNV and CDR2 YYDKDF (reference sequence). As DNA, the CDR3 is TGTGCCACCAGCAGAGATTCGGCGGCTAACACTGAAGCTTTCTTT. It translates to CATSRDSAANTEAFF. Combining the CDR3 with reference TRBV15 and TRBJ1-1 gives the whole variable domain DAMVIQNPRYQVTQFGKPVTLSCSQTLNHNVMYWYQQKSSQAPKLLFHYYDKDFNNEADTPDNFQSRRPNTSFCFLDIRSPGLGDTAMYLCATSRDSAANTEAFFGQGTRLTVV.